This TCR beta chain came from a study of regulatory T cells in long-lasting Graves disease. The V and J ends lost 1 base and 3 bases respectively, with 9 bases between them. Looked up from germline, CDR1 is GTSNPN and CDR2 is SVGIG (reference sequence). This CDR3 is built from 13 residues. Time point in this sample: newly diagnosed GD, antithyroid drugs for less than 3 months. RNA isolated from PBMCs was used to make the TCR library. The patient group derived from an endocrinology department in Xi'an, China. Approximately 8.9-milliliter peripheral blood samples went into EDTA tubes. This clonotype was recorded many times. HTBI primers from iRepertoire and Arm-PCR of CDR3 regions yielded the TCR beta libraries. Each CDR3 protein gets one entry after TCRdb re-called the multiplex PCR reads with MiXCR. Among about 330,000 distinct CDR3 sequences listed, around 15% were seen once. These data were likewise used in another study, on T cells in Graves' hyperthyroidism and ophthalmopathy. This second study notes: Patients aged 18 to 65 with hyperthyroidism were newly diagnosed, with duration under 2 months. An initial round of RT-PCR targeting the TCR CDR3 relied on the HTBI primer set.

The rearrangement joins TRBV30 to TRBJ1-2; no firm D call. The clonotype originates from a woman aged 18 to 35 with Graves disease. This material consisted of peripheral blood mononuclear cells (PBMCs), taken at new diagnosis, from a patient treated with antithyroid drugs. The DNA for the CDR3 is TGTGCCTGGAGTGGGCGTCGATACTATGGCTACACCTTC. Its protein is CAWSGRRYYGYTF.